This T cell receptor beta chain was captured by sequencing in a study of shared clonotypes between healthy human individuals. The germline CDR1 and CDR2 sequences are KGHSH and LQKENI. V was clipped by 3 bases and J by 5 bases; unmatched bases: 4. The CDR3 length is 15 residues. Concerning this clone itself: Its target is not known.

Study-level points and caveats: Having only a few donors restricted how much genetic and exposure-history diversity was captured.

This table comes from immunoSEQ multiplex PCR, and its TCRdb copy is limited to in-frame clones, with some not included. The sample lists about 2,500,000 clones, more than 80% seen once, with more than 0.12% in the top ten. The source material was naive CD4+ T cells sorted from blood. The subset denotes: CD45RA+ positively selected. The sequence came from a man aged 18 to 30 in good health. The chain has TRBV18 and TRBJ2-5, with 12 bases identical to TRBD2. CDR3 in amino acids: CASSPGLAGSETQYF. CDR3 DNA sequence: TGTGCCAGCTCACCTGGACTAGCGGGGAGCGAGACCCAGTACTTC.